The 9 T cell receptor beta chains below come from one sample, sequenced in a study of OX40 agonist ivuxolimab in advanced cancers. Generated by immunoSEQ multiplex PCR, the TCRdb table keeps only in-frame clones and is missing some. The sample lists fewer than 70,000 clones; approximately 84% were seen once. This specimen consisted of CD4+ or CD8+ T cells sorted from blood, obtained in a trial of the OX40 agonist ivuxolimab. These receptors all stem from an adult with an advanced solid tumor such as melanoma, head and neck, liver or kidney cancer.

This clone was counted once. The rearrangement joins TRBV28 to TRBJ2-5, with 8 bases identical to TRBD1. CDR1 and CDR2 (germline): MDHEN, SYDVKM. V shed 7 bases, J shed 5 bases, and the junction held 6 bases outside the gene matches. This CDR3 is built from 13 residues. The chain's CDR3 is CASNRQGSETQYF. The CDR3, as DNA: TGTGCCAGCAATAGACAGGGGAGCGAGACCCAGTACTTC.

The gene calls are TRBV14 and TRBJ1-4, with 8 nucleotides matching TRBD1. The V and J ends lost 4 bases and 5 bases, in that order; junction bases with no gene match: 6. This CDR3 spans 15 amino acids. Germline CDR1 is SGHDN and CDR2 is FVKESK. The CDR3 DNA reads as TGTGCCAGCAGCCCTTCCCGGACAGGGAATGAAAAACTGTTTTTT. Amino acids: CASSPSRTGNEKLFF.

The J gene is TRBJ2-3, the V gene TRBV7-2, with TRBD1 matching over 8 bases. Germline CDR1 SGHTA, CDR2 FQGNSA. V lost 4 bases and J lost 2; bases outside the gene matches: 5. The CDR3 sequence is 15 residues long. Written as DNA, the CDR3 is TGTGCCAGCAGCTCATGGACAGGGAACACAGATACGCAGTATTTT. Translating it yields CASSSWTGNTDTQYF.

The V call is TRBV4-2, the J call TRBJ2-6; D not resolved. The CDR3 is made up of 17 amino acids. CDR1 is LGHNA and CDR2 is YNFKEQ in the germline V gene. Trimming cost V 0 bases and J 4 bases, with 13 bases left between them. The CDR3 loop reads CASSQDGPTAGANVLTF. Here the CDR3 DNA reads TGTGCCAGCAGCCAAGATGGGCCGACGGCCGGGGCCAACGTCCTGACTTTC.

The chain employs TRBV10-2 and TRBJ2-7; D is unresolved. V dropped 3 bases and J dropped 8 bases, with 17 bases sitting between them. The CDR3 consists of 14 residues. Germline V gene lookup returns CDR1 WSHSY and CDR2 SAAADI. The CDR3 sequence is CASSERPESIKQYF. The CDR3 DNA follows: TGCGCCAGCAGTGAAAGACCCGAATCTATAAAGCAGTACTTC.

The rearrangement joins TRBV18 to TRBJ1-1; perhaps TRBD1 as D (5 bases). The V end was cut by 3 bases, the J end by 5 bases, with 25 bases between. This CDR3 has 18 amino acids. CDR1 and CDR2 (germline): KGHSH, LQKENI. The CDR3 is CASSPRVPGRPPGTEAFF. CDR3 in DNA: TGTGCCAGCTCACCTCGGGTTCCGGGACGTCCTCCGGGGACTGAAGCTTTCTTT.

This rearrangement joins TRBV14 to TRBJ1-3; D is unresolved. CDR1 and CDR2 from the germline V gene are SGHDN and FVKESK. The germline V and J ends were trimmed by 4 bases and 0 bases, with 4 bases remaining between them. The CDR3 is 13 residues long. Here the CDR3 reads CASSLSSGNTIYF. CDR3 sequence (DNA): TGTGCCAGCAGCCTTAGCTCTGGAAACACCATATATTTT.

CDR3 residues: CASSPRSGLVLTGELFF. Written as DNA, the CDR3 is TGCGCCAGCAGTCCAAGATCTGGACTAGTACTAACCGGGGAGCTGTTTTTT. The chain links TRBV4-1 to TRBJ2-2; 7 nucleotides line up with TRBD2. Germline V gene sequence: CDR1 MGHRA, CDR2 YSYEKL. J gave up 5 bases and V 6 bases, and 15 bases lay outside the gene matches. The CDR3 is 17 amino acids.

This clone was found a few times. The chain carries TRBV29-1 and TRBJ1-2, with D tentatively TRBD1 (6 bases). From germline, CDR1 is SQVTM and CDR2 ANQGSEA. Trimming left V 4 bases short and J 7 bases short, with 13 bases between. This CDR3 contains 12 residues. CDR3 region: CSVAIGGLGYTF. CDR3 bases: TGCAGCGTTGCCATTGGGGGGCTTGGCTACACCTTC.